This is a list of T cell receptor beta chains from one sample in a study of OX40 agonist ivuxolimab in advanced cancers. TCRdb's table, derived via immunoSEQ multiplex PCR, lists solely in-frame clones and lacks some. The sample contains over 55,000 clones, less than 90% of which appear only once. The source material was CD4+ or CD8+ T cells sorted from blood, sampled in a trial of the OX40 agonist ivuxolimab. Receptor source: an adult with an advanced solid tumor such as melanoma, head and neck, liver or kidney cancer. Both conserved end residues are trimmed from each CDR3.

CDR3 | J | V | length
ASSLLAGDTGELF | TRBJ2-2 | TRBV5-1 | 13
ASSSDRVSTEAF | TRBJ1-1 | TRBV11-2 | 12
ASSIGAATDTQY | TRBJ2-3 | TRBV19 | 12
ASRQGYDQPQH | TRBJ1-5 | TRBV28 | 11
ASSSVGGLAEKLF | TRBJ1-4 | TRBV5-4 | 13
TSQRLVGGNYGYT | TRBJ1-2 | TRBV1 | 13
ASSLSWGSDTQY | TRBJ2-3 | TRBV11-3 | 12
ASSFGPTNEKLF | TRBJ1-4 | TRBV5-4 | 12
ASSQDAVGGARAF | TRBJ1-1 | TRBV4-1 | 13
ASSSRRGQETQY | TRBJ2-5 | TRBV7-2 | 12
ASSLVQSAGYT | TRBJ1-2 | TRBV5-6 | 11
ASSRIGTFGEQY | TRBJ2-7 | TRBV11-2 | 12
ASRDGGRGRGYGYT | TRBJ1-2 | TRBV10-3 | 14
ASSQGQGGGQPQH | TRBJ1-5 | TRBV28 | 13
ASTERVLAGGTLEQY | TRBJ2-7 | TRBV7-2 | 15
ASSGPGLDSSEQF | TRBJ2-1 | TRBV9 | 13
AWSVGGDTQY | TRBJ2-3 | TRBV30 | 10
ASSSGTVRGYT | TRBJ1-2 | TRBV28 | 11
ASRSGHPYEQY | TRBJ2-7 | TRBV6-5 | 11
ASSRGEGTSTDTQY | TRBJ2-3 | TRBV11-3 | 14
ASSAGQVNIQY | TRBJ2-4 | TRBV2 | 11
ASSLSGGGFRNIQY | TRBJ2-4 | TRBV5-1 | 14
ASSGFPAGNQPQH | TRBJ1-5 | TRBV19 | 13
ASQSALEDSGELF | TRBJ2-2 | TRBV19 | 13
ASSTRVGNTGELF | TRBJ2-2 | TRBV5-6 | 13
ASSLEGFGSMNTEAF | TRBJ1-1 | TRBV7-2 | 15